A selection of T cell receptor beta chains follows, all from one sample in a study of a mutant IDH1 vaccine in newly diagnosed glioma. Libraries were prepared by immunoSEQ multiplex PCR; TCRdb keeps only in-frame clonotypes and omits some of them. Here the sample spans about 21,000 clones, about nine tenths being singletons. These receptors lack a known antigen. The sample in question was PBMCs, obtained from a glioma patient whose treatment included an IDH1 peptide vaccine. Receptors were obtained from a woman in her 40s with glioma. Both conserved end residues are part of each CDR3. The D gene is left open where the match is weak. Expanded clones get a size class; other rows say once, few or many, or leave the size out.

clone size,D gene,J gene,CDR3 length,V gene,CDR3 protein,CDR3 DNA
NA,TRBD2,TRBJ2-5,18,TRBV14,CASSQGRTYAGGQETQYF,TGTGCCAGCAGCCAAGGCAGGACTTACGCGGGGGGCCAAGAGACCCAGTACTTC
NA,NA,TRBJ2-5,11,TRBV29-1,CSGSGWETQYF,TGCAGCGGGTCCGGGTGGGAGACCCAGTACTTC
NA,NA,TRBJ1-2,11,TRBV18,CASGGAYGYTF,TGTGCCAGCGGGGGCGCCTATGGCTACACCTTC
NA,TRBD1,TRBJ1-1,14,TRBV5-1,CASSFTGGGTEAFF,TGCGCCAGCAGCTTCACAGGGGGCGGTACTGAAGCTTTCTTT
NA,NA,TRBJ2-2,17,TRBV9,CASSVGAAIKNTGELFF,TGTGCCAGCAGCGTAGGCGCAGCAATTAAGAACACCGGGGAGCTGTTTTTT
NA,TRBD1,TRBJ1-2,16,TRBV4-2,CASSQDKAGGAWGYTF,TGTGCCAGCAGCCAAGATAAAGCAGGGGGAGCTTGGGGCTACACCTTC
NA,NA,TRBJ2-3,17,TRBV18,CASSPGLRDRPTDTQYF,TGTGCCAGCTCGCCAGGGCTACGCGACAGGCCCACAGATACGCAGTATTTT
NA,NA,TRBJ2-1,12,TRBV30,CAWSPPGNEQFF,TGTGCCTGGAGTCCCCCAGGCAATGAGCAGTTCTTC
NA,TRBD1,TRBJ1-2,15,TRBV5-1,CASSVGQGAGYGYTF,TGCGCCAGCAGCGTGGGACAGGGGGCTGGATATGGCTACACCTTC
NA,TRBD1,TRBJ1-4,13,TRBV5-1,CASSPGGDEKLFF,TGCGCCAGCAGCCCAGGGGGGGATGAAAAACTGTTTTTT
once,NA,TRBJ1-4,14,TRBV4-1,CASRRQATNEKLFF,TGCGCCAGCAGACGACAGGCAACTAATGAAAAACTGTTTTTT
once,NA,TRBJ1-2,12,TRBV7-8,CASSLEGYGYTF,TGTGCCAGCAGCTTAGAAGGGTATGGCTACACCTTC
NA,NA,TRBJ1-5,15,TRBV5-5,CASSLEGYSNQPQHF,TGTGCCAGCAGCTTGGAGGGGTATAGCAATCAGCCCCAGCATTTT
NA,NA,TRBJ2-7,16,TRBV7-8,CASSSRTDRLGYEQYF,TGTGCCAGCAGCTCAAGGACAGATCGGCTTGGTTACGAGCAGTACTTC
NA,TRBD1,TRBJ1-5,16,TRBV2,CASSDPGTASNQPQHF,TGTGCCAGCAGTGACCCTGGGACAGCTAGCAATCAGCCCCAGCATTTT
NA,TRBD1,TRBJ1-3,14,TRBV6-5,CASRRQGPRNTIYF,TGTGCCAGCAGGAGACAGGGTCCCCGAAACACCATATATTTT
NA,TRBD2,TRBJ2-5,15,TRBV6-5,CASRNMAGGPETQYF,TGTGCCAGCAGAAACATGGCGGGAGGGCCGGAGACCCAGTACTTC
NA,NA,TRBJ1-4,16,TRBV25-1,CASSERGQGVVEKLFF,TGTGCCAGCAGTGAACGTGGGCAAGGGGTGGTTGAAAAACTGTTTTTT
NA,NA,TRBJ1-2,14,TRBV29-1,CSVGPTPPNYGYTF,TGCAGCGTTGGGCCAACACCCCCGAACTATGGCTACACCTTC
few,NA,TRBJ2-2,14,TRBV27,CASTEGRYTGELFF,TGTGCCAGCACCGAGGGCCGATACACCGGGGAGCTGTTTTTT
NA,NA,TRBJ1-1,13,TRBV5-4,CASSLVGVSEAFF,TGTGCCAGCAGCTTGGTTGGGGTCTCTGAAGCTTTCTTT
NA,NA,TRBJ2-5,12,TRBV10-3,CAIAKGFETQYF,TGTGCCATCGCGAAGGGATTCGAGACCCAGTACTTC
NA,TRBD1,TRBJ2-7,14,TRBV6-5,CASSQDRGSYEQYF,TGTGCCAGCAGTCAAGACAGGGGTTCCTACGAGCAGTACTTC
NA,NA,TRBJ1-1,13,TRBV5-1,CASASRENTEAFF,TGCGCCAGCGCATCCAGGGAGAACACTGAAGCTTTCTTT
NA,NA,TRBJ1-2,14,TRBV28,CASSLGGGDYGYTF,TGTGCCAGCAGTTTAGGTGGGGGAGACTATGGCTACACCTTC
NA,NA,TRBJ1-1,15,TRBV6-5,CASSYGRVKNTEAFF,TGTGCCAGCAGTTACGGGAGGGTAAAGAACACTGAAGCTTTCTTT
NA,TRBD1,TRBJ1-1,14,TRBV2,CASFRGRESTEAFF,TGTGCCAGCTTCAGGGGGCGGGAGAGCACTGAAGCTTTCTTT
NA,NA,TRBJ1-6,15,TRBV19,CASSGFEGRDSPLHF,TGTGCCAGTAGTGGATTTGAGGGTCGGGATTCACCCCTCCACTTT
NA,NA,TRBJ1-1,14,TRBV2,CASSPTGYITEAFF,TGTGCCAGCAGCCCTACAGGGTATATCACTGAAGCTTTCTTT
NA,NA,TRBJ2-2,13,TRBV7-8,CASSFQGPGELFF,TGTGCCAGCAGCTTTCAAGGGCCCGGGGAGCTGTTTTTT
once,TRBD2,TRBJ2-1,15,TRBV2,CASRVAGSSYNEQFF,TGTGCCAGCAGGGTAGCGGGGAGCTCCTACAATGAGCAGTTCTTC
NA,NA,TRBJ2-5,15,TRBV7-2,CASSLVGQALETQYF,TGTGCCAGCAGCTTAGTAGGTCAAGCGTTGGAGACCCAGTACTTC
NA,NA,TRBJ1-1,14,TRBV2,CASSVALVATEAFF,TGTGCCAGCAGTGTGGCCCTGGTGGCCACTGAAGCTTTCTTT
NA,NA,TRBJ2-2,15,TRBV6-1,CASSDQTGNTGELFF,TGTGCCAGCAGTGATCAGACAGGGAACACCGGGGAGCTGTTTTTT
NA,NA,TRBJ2-3,12,TRBV5-4,CASSLAEGTQYF,TGTGCCAGCAGCTTGGCCGAGGGTACGCAGTATTTT
NA,NA,TRBJ1-2,14,TRBV5-1,CASSLTGGAYGYTF,TGCGCCAGCAGCTTGACGGGGGGCGCATATGGCTACACCTTC
NA,TRBD1,TRBJ1-1,13,TRBV5-1,CASGVQGYTEAFF,TGCGCCAGCGGGGTACAGGGGTACACTGAAGCTTTCTTT
NA,NA,TRBJ2-1,14,TRBV2,CASTNSDTHNEQFF,TGTGCCAGCACCAATTCCGATACCCACAATGAGCAGTTCTTC
few,TRBD1,TRBJ1-5,15,TRBV28,CASSPSRGSNQPQHF,TGTGCCAGCAGTCCATCCAGGGGGAGCAATCAGCCCCAGCATTTT
NA,NA,TRBJ1-5,14,TRBV6-5,CASSYGNSNQPQHF,TGTGCCAGCAGTTACGGGAATAGCAATCAGCCCCAGCATTTT
NA,NA,TRBJ1-2,15,TRBV9,CASSVGGGVWYGYTF,TGTGCCAGCAGCGTAGGGGGGGGCGTATGGTATGGCTACACCTTC
NA,NA,TRBJ2-7,14,TRBV11-2,CASSLTGISYEQYF,TGTGCCAGCAGCTTAACCGGGATCTCCTACGAGCAGTACTTC
NA,TRBD1,TRBJ1-1,14,TRBV25-1,CASSADRGGTEAFF,TGTGCCAGCAGTGCGGACAGGGGTGGGACTGAAGCTTTCTTT